This T cell receptor (beta chain) was obtained from a study of blood T cell repertoires in COVID-19. The count of this clone is one. Some clones are missing from TCRdb's copy, which holds only in-frame ones; the method was immunoSEQ multiplex PCR. The repertoire holds roughly 100,000 clones, with approximately 91% as singletons. This sequence originates from a woman aged 65 to 85 with acute or convalescent COVID-19. The specimen was peripheral blood.

CDR3 bases: TGTGCCAGCACTCTCTTCTATGGCTACACCTTC. Amino acids: CASTLFYGYTF. V is TRBV28 and J is TRBJ1-2; D not certain. In germline, CDR1 is MDHEN, CDR2 SYDVKM. V gave up 7 bases and J gave up 4 bases, with 7 bases separating them. CDR3 size: 11 residues.